This TCR beta chain was captured in a study of T cell repertoires in cytomegalovirus infection. This CDR3 has 12 residues. Germline CDR1 MGHRA, CDR2 YSYEKL. The germline V and J ends were trimmed by 4 bases and 6 bases, with 10 bases remaining between them. Turning to this clonotype: Its antigen remains unknown.

TCRdb called the reads again in MiXCR, with one record for every CDR3 protein. The sample contains roughly 800,000 distinct CDR3 sequences, around 29% of which appear only once. This specimen was cultured CD8+ T cells from PBMCs, taken from culture after CMV antigen stimulation. The chain has TRBV4-1 and TRBJ2-7, with no clear D. The source of this sequence is a human donor in good health (CMV status not recorded). Some clones in this sample may be carry-over from other donors' samples. CDR3 region: CASSPPGREQYF. The CDR3 DNA sequence: TGCGCCAGCAGCCCCCCGGGTCGCGAGCAGTACTTC.